Below, 10 T cell receptor beta chains from the same sample are listed, as sequenced in a study of blood T cell repertoires in COVID-19. Data came from immunoSEQ multiplex PCR; TCRdb stores just in-frame clones and leaves some out. The sample lists 250,000 or so clones, more than 75% occurring once. The material sequenced was peripheral blood. The receptor set was obtained from a woman aged 60-75 years with COVID-19, enrolled during active disease.

The chain joins TRBV7-8 to TRBJ2-1; 9 positions match TRBD1. Germline V CDR1 and CDR2: SGHVS, FQNEAQ. The CDR3 runs 13 residues. The V and J ends lost 5 bases and 7 bases, in that order; junction bases with no gene match: 3. The CDR3 DNA sequence: TGTGCCAGCAGCCAGACAGGGGGGAATGAGCAGTTCTTC. Protein sequence: CASSQTGGNEQFF.

V gene TRBV28 combines with J gene TRBJ2-2, with 7 positions matching TRBD1. V trimming: 10 bases; J trimming: 5 bases; junction bases outside the gene matches: 13. CDR1 is MDHEN and CDR2 is SYDVKM in the germline V gene. The length of the CDR3 is 15 residues. The CDR3, as DNA: TGTGCCACCAAGGGGGCAGGGATTGGGACCGGGGAGCTGTTTTTT. Translation gives CATKGAGIGTGELFF.

The chain employs TRBV5-1 and TRBJ1-4; 8 bases agree with TRBD1. Germline trimming cut 6 bases from V and 6 bases from J; bases unmatched to any gene: 10. Germline loops: CDR1 SGHRS, CDR2 YFSETQ. The CDR3 extends over 15 amino acids. The CDR3 DNA sequence: TGCGCCAGCACATCGACCGGGACAGGACATGAAAAACTGTTTTTT. Protein sequence: CASTSTGTGHEKLFF.

This clone was counted only a few times. The chain links TRBV7-9 to TRBJ2-5; 10 bases agree with TRBD1. V lost 3 bases, J lost 5 bases, and 9 bases stayed unmatched. Germline values: CDR1 SEHNR, CDR2 FQNEAQ (reference sequence). The CDR3 loop spans 16 amino acids. Written as DNA, the CDR3 is TGTGCCAGCAGCTTGGGCGACAGGGGGCATCGGGAGACCCAGTACTTC. As protein: CASSLGDRGHRETQYF.

V gene TRBV27 combines with J gene TRBJ2-1; TRBD2 agrees at 11 bases. Germline assignment: CDR1 MNHEY and CDR2 SMNVEV (reference sequence). The CDR3 is made up of 15 amino acids. With V trimmed by 6 bases and J by 5 bases, 6 bases remained unmatched. In nucleotides, the CDR3 is TGTGCCAGCAGAGCCTCTAGCGGGAGGAACAATGAGCAGTTCTTC. This sequence encodes CASRASSGRNNEQFF.

The gene calls are TRBV18 and TRBJ1-1; no firm D call. The germline gives CDR1 KGHSH, CDR2 LQKENI. CDR3 length equals 16 residues. The germline V and J ends were trimmed by 1 base and 2 bases, with 14 bases remaining between them. The CDR3 nucleotides read TGTGCCAGCTCACCACGGTTGAGAGGGTTAAACACTGAAGCTTTCTTT. This gives the protein CASSPRLRGLNTEAFF.

V and J are TRBV5-1 and TRBJ1-2; TRBD1 matches at 9 bases. Germline V gene sequence: CDR1 SGHRS, CDR2 YFSETQ. The ends lost 4 bases at V and 2 bases at J; junction bases unmatched: 6. The CDR3 covers 15 residues. The CDR3: CASSPTGQGNYGYTF. The CDR3 DNA reads TGCGCCAGCAGCCCCACCGGACAGGGGAACTATGGCTACACCTTC.

The chain has TRBV2 and TRBJ1-2; 9 bases align to TRBD1. V shed 6 bases, J shed 7 bases, and the junction held 9 bases outside the gene matches. The germline V gene encodes CDR1 SNHLY and CDR2 FYNNEI. The CDR3 runs to 14 residues. The CDR3 reads CASRETGGSFGYTF. The CDR3 DNA sequence: TGTGCCAGCAGGGAGACAGGGGGTAGTTTTGGCTACACCTTC. Full variable domain (missing parts from reference TRBV2 and TRBJ1-2): EPEVTQTPSHQVTQMGQEVILRCVPISNHLYFYWYRQILGQKVEFLVSFYNNEISEKSEIFDDQFSVERPDGSNFTLKIRSTKLEDSAMYFCASRETGGSFGYTFGSGTRLTVV.

J is TRBJ1-4 and V is TRBV14; D unresolved. CDR1 and CDR2 from the germline V gene are SGHDN and FVKESK. Trimming removed 1 base from V and 2 bases from J, with 8 bases in between. The CDR3 runs 15 residues. CDR3 sequence: CASSQVARTNEKLFF. CDR3 DNA sequence: TGTGCCAGCAGCCAAGTGGCGCGGACTAATGAAAAACTGTTTTTT.

The chain recombines TRBV3-1 (or the pseudogene TRBV3-2) with TRBJ1-3, with D tentatively TRBD1 (6 bases). There are 14 residues in the CDR3. V was cut by 1 base and J by 4 bases, with 8 bases left in between. CDR1 is LGHDT, CDR2 YNNKEL, per germline (reference sequence). The CDR3 loop reads CASSQAQGGNTIYF. CDR3 coding DNA: TGTGCCAGCAGCCAAGCGCAGGGGGGAAACACCATATATTTT.